The clone carrying this T cell receptor (beta chain) was seen a handful of times. Antigen specificity is unknown. The sample comes from a study of early T cells in non-severe SARS-CoV-2 infection. About the study: Chains were not paired, and sequencing was done on bulk RNA from unsorted whole blood.

Unique molecular identifiers were attached to individual cDNA molecules. TCRdb ran MiXCR on the 5' RACE reads and lists one entry per CDR3 protein. The table records fewer than 75,000 distinct CDR3 sequences, less than 20% of them present only once. Study-wide results and caveats: The matching step, a VDJdb search, favored anti-spike CD8 responses and missed private and CD4 specificities.

This receptor was identified in an adult who was a healthcare worker with PCR-confirmed SARS-CoV-2 infection or an uninfected control (not recorded which). Specimen: whole blood, collected at baseline.

In DNA form, the CDR3 reads TGTGCCAGCAGCTCTGGGGCCCAGGGCCAGCTTGGCTACACCTTC. It is translated as CASSSGAQGQLGYTF. V usage is TRBV7-2 and J usage is TRBJ1-2, with D tentatively TRBD1 (5 bases). CDR3 size: 15 residues. V lost 4 bases and J 7 bases, leaving 19 bases between the germline ends. Germline assignment: CDR1 SGHTA and CDR2 FQGNSA.